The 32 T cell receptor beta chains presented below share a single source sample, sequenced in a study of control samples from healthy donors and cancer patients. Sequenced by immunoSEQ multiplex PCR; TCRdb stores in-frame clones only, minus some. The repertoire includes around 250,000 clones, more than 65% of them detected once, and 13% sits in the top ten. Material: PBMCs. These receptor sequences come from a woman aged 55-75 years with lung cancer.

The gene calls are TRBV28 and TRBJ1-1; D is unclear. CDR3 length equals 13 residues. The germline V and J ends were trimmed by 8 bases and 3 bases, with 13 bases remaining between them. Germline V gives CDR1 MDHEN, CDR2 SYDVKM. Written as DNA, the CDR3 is TGTGCCAGCCGCCAGATTACTGACACTGAAGCTTTCTTT. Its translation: CASRQITDTEAFF.

CDR3 sequence: CASSLAGGAGELFF. The CDR3 DNA reads TGTGCCAGCAGCCTAGCGGGTGGCGCCGGGGAGCTGTTTTTT. This chain connects TRBV5-6 to TRBJ2-2; TRBD2 matches 8 bases. The J segment lost 6 bases and the V segment lost 4 bases, leaving 5 bases of the junction unmatched. Germline CDR1 is SGHDT and CDR2 is YYEEEE. This CDR3 has 14 residues.

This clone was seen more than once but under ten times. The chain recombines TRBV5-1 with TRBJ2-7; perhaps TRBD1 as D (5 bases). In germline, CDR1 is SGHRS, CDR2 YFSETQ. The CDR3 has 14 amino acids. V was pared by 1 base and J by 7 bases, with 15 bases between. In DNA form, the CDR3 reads TGCGCCAGCAGCTTGATCCAGGGTCCACGGGAGCAGTACTTC. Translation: CASSLIQGPREQYF.

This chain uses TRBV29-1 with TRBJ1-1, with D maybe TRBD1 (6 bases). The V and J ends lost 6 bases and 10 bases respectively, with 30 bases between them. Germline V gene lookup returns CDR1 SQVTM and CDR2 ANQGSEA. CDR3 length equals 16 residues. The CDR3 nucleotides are TGCAGCGTCAGGGGAGGCACAGTGGTCTCTAATCGTGGAGCTTTCTTT. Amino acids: CSVRGGTVVSNRGAFF.

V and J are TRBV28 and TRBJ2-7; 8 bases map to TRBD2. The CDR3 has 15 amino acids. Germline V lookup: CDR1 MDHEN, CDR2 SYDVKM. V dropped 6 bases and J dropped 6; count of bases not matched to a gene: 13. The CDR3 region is CASRTPGLGMPEQYF. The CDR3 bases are TGTGCCAGCAGGACGCCGGGACTAGGAATGCCCGAGCAGTACTTC.

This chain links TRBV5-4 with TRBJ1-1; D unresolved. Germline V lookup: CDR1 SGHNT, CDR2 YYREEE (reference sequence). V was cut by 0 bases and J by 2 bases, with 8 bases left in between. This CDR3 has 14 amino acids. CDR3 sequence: CASSLEQINTEAFF. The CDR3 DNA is TGTGCCAGCAGCTTGGAACAGATAAACACTGAAGCTTTCTTT.

CDR3: CASSLADASGSEQYF. DNA for the CDR3: TGTGCCAGCAGCTTGGCCGACGCTAGCGGCTCCGAGCAGTACTTC. J is TRBJ2-7 and V is TRBV5-4; 7 bases are a match to TRBD2. The germline CDR1 and CDR2 sequences are SGHNT and YYREEE (reference sequence). The CDR3 consists of 15 residues. V lost 0 bases and J lost 6; bases outside the gene matches: 9.

The CDR3 sequence is CASSLSTPVYRQGNTYEQYF. The CDR3 coding sequence is TGTGCCAGCAGTTTATCGACGCCAGTCTACCGACAGGGAAATACCTACGAGCAGTACTTC. The chain recombines TRBV27 with TRBJ2-7; the match to TRBD1 covers 7 bases. Germline V gives CDR1 MNHEY, CDR2 SMNVEV (reference sequence). The junction had 19 bases not matched to a gene; V was cut back by 0 bases and J by 2 bases. This CDR3 is built from 20 residues.

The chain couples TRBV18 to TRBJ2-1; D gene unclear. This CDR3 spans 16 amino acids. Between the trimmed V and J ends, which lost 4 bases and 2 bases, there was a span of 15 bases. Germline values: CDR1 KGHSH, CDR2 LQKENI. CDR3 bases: TGTGCCAGCTCACTTCTATCCCAGAGGACCTACAATGAGCAGTTCTTC. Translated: CASSLLSQRTYNEQFF.

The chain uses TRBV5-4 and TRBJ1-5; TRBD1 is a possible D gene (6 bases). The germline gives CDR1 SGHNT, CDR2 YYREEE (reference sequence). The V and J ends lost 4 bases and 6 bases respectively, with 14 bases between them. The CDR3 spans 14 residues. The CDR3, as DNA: TGTGCCAGCAGCGAGGGGGGCTCTGCTCAGCCCCAGCATTTT. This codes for CASSEGGSAQPQHF.

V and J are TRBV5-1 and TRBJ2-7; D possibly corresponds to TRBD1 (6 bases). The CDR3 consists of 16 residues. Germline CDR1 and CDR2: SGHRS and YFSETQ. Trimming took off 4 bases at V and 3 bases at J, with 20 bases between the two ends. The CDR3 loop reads CASSEQQGGIGYEQYF. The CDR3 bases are TGCGCCAGCAGCGAACAACAGGGCGGTATAGGCTACGAGCAGTACTTC.

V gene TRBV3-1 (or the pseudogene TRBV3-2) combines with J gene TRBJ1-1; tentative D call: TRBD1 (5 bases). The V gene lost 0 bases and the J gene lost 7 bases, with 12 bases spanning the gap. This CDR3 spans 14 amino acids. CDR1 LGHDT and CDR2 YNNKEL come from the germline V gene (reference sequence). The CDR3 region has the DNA TGTGCCAGCAGCCAAGACAGCCGGGGCCTTGAAGCTTTCTTT. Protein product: CASSQDSRGLEAFF.

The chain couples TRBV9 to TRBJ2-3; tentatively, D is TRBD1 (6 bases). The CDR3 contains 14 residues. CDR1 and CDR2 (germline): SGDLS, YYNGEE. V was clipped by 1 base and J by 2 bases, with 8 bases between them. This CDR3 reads CASSVSGATDTQYF. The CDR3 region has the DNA TGTGCCAGCAGCGTATCAGGGGCCACAGATACGCAGTATTTT.

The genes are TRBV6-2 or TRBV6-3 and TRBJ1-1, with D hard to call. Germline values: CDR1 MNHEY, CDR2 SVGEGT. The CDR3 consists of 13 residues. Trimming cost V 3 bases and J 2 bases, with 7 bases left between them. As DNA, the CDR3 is TGTGCCAGCAGTTATTACAGCAACACTGAAGCTTTCTTT. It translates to CASSYYSNTEAFF.

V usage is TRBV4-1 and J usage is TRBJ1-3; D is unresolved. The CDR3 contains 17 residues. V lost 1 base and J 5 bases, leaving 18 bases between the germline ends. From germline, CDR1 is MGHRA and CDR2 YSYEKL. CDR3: CASSQGAPTGRRNTIYF. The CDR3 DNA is TGCGCCAGCAGCCAAGGGGCCCCGACGGGCCGACGAAACACCATATATTTT.

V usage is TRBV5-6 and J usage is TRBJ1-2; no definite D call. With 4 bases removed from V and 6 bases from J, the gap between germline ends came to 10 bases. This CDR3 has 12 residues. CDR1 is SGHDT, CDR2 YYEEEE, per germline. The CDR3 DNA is TGTGCCAGCAGCGAAAATCGGGATGGCTACACCTTC. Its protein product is CASSENRDGYTF. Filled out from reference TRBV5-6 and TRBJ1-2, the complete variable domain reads DAGVTQSPTHLIKTRGQQVTLRCSPKSGHDTVSWYQQALGQGPQFIFQYYEEEERQRGNFPDRFSGHQFPNYSSELNVNALLLGDSALYLCASSENRDGYTFGSGTRLTVV.

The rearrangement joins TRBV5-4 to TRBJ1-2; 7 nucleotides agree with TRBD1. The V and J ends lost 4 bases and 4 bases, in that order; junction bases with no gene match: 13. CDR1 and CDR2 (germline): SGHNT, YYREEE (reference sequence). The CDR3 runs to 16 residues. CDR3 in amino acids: CASSLNDRVRVYGYTF. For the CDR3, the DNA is TGTGCCAGCAGCCTCAATGACAGGGTTCGGGTCTATGGCTACACCTTC.

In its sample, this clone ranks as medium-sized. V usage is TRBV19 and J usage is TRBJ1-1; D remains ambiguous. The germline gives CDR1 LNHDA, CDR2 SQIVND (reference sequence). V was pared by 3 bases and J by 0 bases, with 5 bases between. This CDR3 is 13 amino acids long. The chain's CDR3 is CASSIVVNTEAFF. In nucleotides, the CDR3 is TGTGCCAGTAGTATCGTGGTGAACACTGAAGCTTTCTTT.

The CDR3: CASSEKEIDNSPLHF. The CDR3 DNA reads TGTGCCAGCAGTGAAAAGGAGATAGATAATTCACCCCTCCACTTT. The chain has TRBV6-1 and TRBJ1-6; the D is unclear. Deletions cut 2 bases from V and 5 bases from J, with 10 bases between. The CDR3 extends over 15 amino acids. Germline assignment: CDR1 MNHNS and CDR2 SASEGT.

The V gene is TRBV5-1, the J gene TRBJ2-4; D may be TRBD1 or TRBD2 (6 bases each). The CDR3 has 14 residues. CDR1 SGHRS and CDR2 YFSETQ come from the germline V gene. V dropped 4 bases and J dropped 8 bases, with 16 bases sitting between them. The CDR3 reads CASSRGGPGDIQYF. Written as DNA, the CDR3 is TGCGCCAGCAGCCGAGGGGGGCCTGGGGACATTCAGTACTTC.

The CDR3 DNA reads as TGCGCCAGCAGCACACAGGGGGCAAAAACTGAAGCTTTCTTT. Translating gives CASSTQGAKTEAFF. The chain recombines TRBV5-1 with TRBJ1-1; 9 nucleotides align to TRBD1. The germline gives CDR1 SGHRS, CDR2 YFSETQ. This CDR3 has 14 amino acids. V gave up 4 bases and J gave up 5 bases; unmatched junction bases: 6.

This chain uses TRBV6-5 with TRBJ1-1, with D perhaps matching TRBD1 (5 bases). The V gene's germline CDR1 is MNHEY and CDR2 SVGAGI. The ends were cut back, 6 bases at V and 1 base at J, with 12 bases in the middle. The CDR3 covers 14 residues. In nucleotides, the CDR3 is TGTGCCAGCAGCTGGGTCGGGGCGAACACTGAAGCTTTCTTT. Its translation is CASSWVGANTEAFF.

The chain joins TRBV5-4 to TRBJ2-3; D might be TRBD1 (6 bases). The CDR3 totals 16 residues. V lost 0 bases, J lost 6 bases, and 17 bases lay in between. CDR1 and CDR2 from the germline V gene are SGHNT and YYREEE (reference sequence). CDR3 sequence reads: CASSLDSAPGADTQYF. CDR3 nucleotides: TGTGCCAGCAGCTTGGATTCGGCGCCAGGGGCTGATACGCAGTATTTT. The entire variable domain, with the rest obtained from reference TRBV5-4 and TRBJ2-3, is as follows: ETGVTQSPTHLIKTRGQQVTLRCSSQSGHNTVSWYQQALGQGPQFIFQYYREEENGRGNFPPRFSGLQFPNYSSELNVNALELDDSALYLCASSLDSAPGADTQYFGPGTRLTVL.

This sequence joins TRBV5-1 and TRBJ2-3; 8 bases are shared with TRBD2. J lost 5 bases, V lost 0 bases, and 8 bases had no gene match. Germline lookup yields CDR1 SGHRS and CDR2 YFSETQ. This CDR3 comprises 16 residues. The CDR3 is CASSLVAGGGGDTQYF. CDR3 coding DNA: TGCGCCAGCAGCTTGGTGGCGGGAGGCGGTGGAGATACGCAGTATTTT.

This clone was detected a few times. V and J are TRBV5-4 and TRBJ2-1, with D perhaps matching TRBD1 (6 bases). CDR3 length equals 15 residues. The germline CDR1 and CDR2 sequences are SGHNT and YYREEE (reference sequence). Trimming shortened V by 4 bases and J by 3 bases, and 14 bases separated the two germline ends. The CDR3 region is CASSKDSESYNEQFF. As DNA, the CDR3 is TGTGCCAGCAGCAAGGACAGTGAGAGCTACAATGAGCAGTTCTTC.

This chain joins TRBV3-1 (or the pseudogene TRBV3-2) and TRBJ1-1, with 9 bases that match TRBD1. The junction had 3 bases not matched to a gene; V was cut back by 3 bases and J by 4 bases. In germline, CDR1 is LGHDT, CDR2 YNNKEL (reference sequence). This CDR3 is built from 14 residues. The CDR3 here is CASSHGQGSTEAFF. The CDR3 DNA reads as TGTGCCAGCAGCCACGGACAGGGGAGCACTGAAGCTTTCTTT.

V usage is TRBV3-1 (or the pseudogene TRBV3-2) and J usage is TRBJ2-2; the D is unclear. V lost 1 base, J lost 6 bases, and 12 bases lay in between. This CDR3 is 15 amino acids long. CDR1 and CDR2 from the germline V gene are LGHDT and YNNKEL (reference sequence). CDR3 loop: CASSQVSNLAGELFF. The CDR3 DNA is TGTGCCAGCAGCCAAGTGTCCAATTTGGCCGGGGAGCTGTTTTTT.

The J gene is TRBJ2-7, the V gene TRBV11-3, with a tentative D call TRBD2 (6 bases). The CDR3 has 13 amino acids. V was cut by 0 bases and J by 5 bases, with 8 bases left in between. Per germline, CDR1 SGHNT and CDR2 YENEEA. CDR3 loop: CASSLDPGDEQYF. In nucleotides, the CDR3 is TGTGCCAGCAGCTTAGACCCGGGGGACGAGCAGTACTTC.

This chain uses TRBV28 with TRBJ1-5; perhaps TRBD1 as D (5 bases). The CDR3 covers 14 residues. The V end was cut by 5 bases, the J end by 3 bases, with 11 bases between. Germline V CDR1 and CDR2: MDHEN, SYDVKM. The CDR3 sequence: CASSEGPLNQPQHF. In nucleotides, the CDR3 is TGTGCCAGCAGTGAGGGGCCCCTCAATCAGCCCCAGCATTTT.

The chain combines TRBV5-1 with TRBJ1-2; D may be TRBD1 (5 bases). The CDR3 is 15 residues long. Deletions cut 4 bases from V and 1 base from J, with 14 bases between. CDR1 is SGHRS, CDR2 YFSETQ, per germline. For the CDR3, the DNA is TGCGCCAGCAGCGTCACAGGTGATTATAACTATGGCTACACCTTC. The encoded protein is CASSVTGDYNYGYTF.

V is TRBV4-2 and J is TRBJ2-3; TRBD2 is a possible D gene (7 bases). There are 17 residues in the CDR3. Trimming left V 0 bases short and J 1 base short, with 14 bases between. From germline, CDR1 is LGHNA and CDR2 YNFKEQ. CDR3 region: CASSQDIGGPRTDTQYF. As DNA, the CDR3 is TGTGCCAGCAGCCAAGATATCGGGGGGCCACGCACAGATACGCAGTATTTT.

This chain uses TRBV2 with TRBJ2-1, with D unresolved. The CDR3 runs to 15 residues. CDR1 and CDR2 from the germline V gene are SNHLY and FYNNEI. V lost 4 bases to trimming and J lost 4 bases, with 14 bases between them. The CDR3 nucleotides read TGTGCCAGCAGTGTAAGAGTACAGAGTTACAATGAGCAGTTCTTC. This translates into CASSVRVQSYNEQFF. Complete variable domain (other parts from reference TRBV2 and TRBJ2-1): EPEVTQTPSHQVTQMGQEVILRCVPISNHLYFYWYRQILGQKVEFLVSFYNNEISEKSEIFDDQFSVERPDGSNFTLKIRSTKLEDSAMYFCASSVRVQSYNEQFFGPGTRLTVL.